The present entry profiles one TCR beta chain with its context. Per the germline V gene, CDR1 is LGHNA and CDR2 is YSLEER. The CDR3 is made up of 14 amino acids. With V trimmed by 1 base and J by 4 bases, 3 bases remained unmatched. The data derive from a study of blood T cell repertoires in COVID-19. The method was immunoSEQ multiplex PCR; TCRdb's version includes in-frame clones alone and lacks a portion of them. Of roughly 120,000 clones in the sample, over 60% were seen once. Sequencing was done on a sample of peripheral blood. The sequence derives from a woman over 75 with acute or convalescent COVID-19. The V call is TRBV4-3, the J call TRBJ1-1; 7 bases fit TRBD1. The CDR3 loop is CASSQAGGATEAFF. CDR3 nucleotide sequence: TGCGCCAGCAGCCAAGCAGGGGGTGCCACTGAAGCTTTCTTT.